These T cell receptor beta chains were read from a single sample in a study of T cell responses to AZD1222 COVID-19 vaccine. Assay used: immunoSEQ multiplex PCR; TCRdb lists only in-frame clones, some missing. The data contain about 190,000 clones, 80% to 90% of them seen just once; the ten biggest clones take up approximately 2.5%. Material: peripheral blood, obtained on day 0 of MenACWY control vaccination. The source is an adult in good health. CDR3s include the opening cysteine and the closing phenylalanine or tryptophan. The D gene is left open where the match is weak. Rows may omit the clone size; those that give it use once, few, many or a size class.

>TRBJ2-5|TRBV5-6|17|TRBD1|.
TGTGCCAGCAGCCGCCGGGACAGGGGGCACAGGGAAGAGACCCAGTACTTC
CASSRRDRGHREETQYF
>TRBJ2-7|TRBV28|18|TRBD2|.
TGTGCCAGCAGTTTAAACGGACTAGCGGGACGAGCCTACGACGAGCAGTACTTC
CASSLNGLAGRAYDEQYF
>TRBJ2-2|TRBV12-3/TRBV12-4|13|.|.
TGTGCCAGCAGTTTAGTTCCCGCCGGGGAGCTGTTTTTT
CASSLVPAGELFF
>TRBJ2-1|TRBV7-3|15|TRBD2|few
TGTGCCAGCAGTCCCAGCGGGAGGGCGGACAATGAGCAGTTCTTC
CASSPSGRADNEQFF
>TRBJ1-2|TRBV18|17|.|.
TGTGCCAGCTCACCACGGTTGTCGACGGAATCTAACTATGGCTACACCTTC
CASSPRLSTESNYGYTF
>TRBJ2-7|TRBV13|14|TRBD1|.
TGTGCCAGCAGCTCGGACAGGGGTACCTACGAGCAGTACTTC
CASSSDRGTYEQYF
>TRBJ1-2|TRBV5-1|15|.|.
TGCGCCAGCTCCATGGGCAGGGCTAATAACTATGGCTACACCTTC
CASSMGRANNYGYTF
>TRBJ2-1|TRBV6-4|13|.|.
TGTGCCAGCAGTGACTATTGGTACAATGAGCAGTTCTTC
CASSDYWYNEQFF
>TRBJ2-7|TRBV7-9|14|.|once
TGTGCCAGCAGCTTAGCCGGGCAGACCTACGAGCAGTACTTC
CASSLAGQTYEQYF
>TRBJ2-7|TRBV5-3|13|TRBD1|.
TGTGCCAGGACAGGGTGCTTAATATACGAGCAGTACTTC
CARTGCLIYEQYF
>TRBJ2-6|TRBV21-1|13|.|once
TGTGCCAGCAGCACCAGGGGGGCCAACGTCCTGACTTTC
CASSTRGANVLTF
>TRBJ1-2|TRBV9|12|.|few
TGTGCCAGCAGTGGACGGATCTATGGCTACACCTTC
CASSGRIYGYTF
>TRBJ2-4|TRBV27|13|.|.
TGTGCCAGCAGAGTGCAGGGGAAAAACATTCAGTACTTC
CASRVQGKNIQYF
>TRBJ2-7|TRBV5-1|13|TRBD1|.
TGCGCCAGCCCCACAGGGGGCTGGTACGAGCAGTACTTC
CASPTGGWYEQYF
>TRBJ1-2|TRBV29-1|11|.|.
TGCAGCGTTGAACAGCGCTATGGCTACACCTTC
CSVEQRYGYTF
>TRBJ2-7|TRBV6-5|15|.|.
TGTGCCAGCGGACAGGGACTAGAGGGAACCTACGAGCAGTACTTC
CASGQGLEGTYEQYF
>TRBJ2-7|TRBV6-5|14|.|few
TGTGCCAGCAGTATAAGACTAGGGTCTCTCGAGCAGTACTTC
CASSIRLGSLEQYF
>TRBJ2-7|TRBV7-9|13|.|.
TGTGCCAGCAGCTTACAGCAGGGTCGAGAGCAGTACTTC
CASSLQQGREQYF
>TRBJ2-4|TRBV3-1/TRBV3-2|14|.|.
TGTGCCAGAGTGCTAATAGTAGCCAAAAACATTCAGTACTTC
CARVLIVAKNIQYF
>TRBJ2-1|TRBV7-3|16|TRBD2|.
TGTGCCAGCAGCCCACAAAGCGGGAGTACGTACAATGAGCAGTTCTTC
CASSPQSGSTYNEQFF
>TRBJ1-6|TRBV4-1|14|.|.
TGCGCCAGCAGCCAAGATGGCTATGCTTCACCCCTCCACTTT
CASSQDGYASPLHF
>TRBJ1-1|TRBV6-2/TRBV6-3|14|.|.
TGTGCCAGCAGCCCGCGACAGCCGAACACTGAAGCTTTCTTT
CASSPRQPNTEAFF
>TRBJ2-5|TRBV19|13|.|.
TGTGCCAGTAAAAACCAGCCCCAAGAGACCCAGTACTTC
CASKNQPQETQYF
>TRBJ1-1|TRBV3-1/TRBV3-2|18|.|.
TGTGCCAGCAGCCAAGGTATACGGGCCGTAAGGCGGGAAACTGAAGCTTTCTTT
CASSQGIRAVRRETEAFF
>TRBJ2-5|TRBV3-1/TRBV3-2|18|TRBD2|.
TGTGCCAGCAGCCATTGGACTAGCGGGAGGGCCGGGAGTGAGACCCAGTACTTC
CASSHWTSGRAGSETQYF
>TRBJ2-2|TRBV6-4|13|.|.
TGTGCCAGTTCTAGCCCGGACACCGGGGAGCTGTTTTTT
CASSSPDTGELFF
>TRBJ1-1|TRBV7-3|14|TRBD1|.
TGTGCCAGCAGCGCAGGGACAGGGGGAACTGAAGCTTTCTTT
CASSAGTGGTEAFF
>TRBJ1-5|TRBV28|15|TRBD1|once
TGTGCCAGCAGTCCGACAGGGAGTGGCAATCAGCCCCAGCATTTT
CASSPTGSGNQPQHF
>TRBJ1-5|TRBV19|14|TRBD1|.
TGTGCCAGTAGTACCGACAGGGTTGGTCAGCCCCAGCATTTT
CASSTDRVGQPQHF